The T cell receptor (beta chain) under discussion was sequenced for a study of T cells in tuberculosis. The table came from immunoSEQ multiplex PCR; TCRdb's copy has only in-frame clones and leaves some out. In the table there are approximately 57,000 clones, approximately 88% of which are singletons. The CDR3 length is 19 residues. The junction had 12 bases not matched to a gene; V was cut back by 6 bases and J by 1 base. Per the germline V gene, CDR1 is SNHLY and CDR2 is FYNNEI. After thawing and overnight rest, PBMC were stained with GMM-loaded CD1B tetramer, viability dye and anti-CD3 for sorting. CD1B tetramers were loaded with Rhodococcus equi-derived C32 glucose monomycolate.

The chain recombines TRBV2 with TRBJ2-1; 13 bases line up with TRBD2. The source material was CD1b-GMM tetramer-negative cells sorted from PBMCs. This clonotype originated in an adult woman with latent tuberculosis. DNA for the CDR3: TGTGCCAGCAGCAGATCCAGAACTAGCGGGGGGGCATCCTACAATGAGCAGTTCTTC. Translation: CASSRSRTSGGASYNEQFF.